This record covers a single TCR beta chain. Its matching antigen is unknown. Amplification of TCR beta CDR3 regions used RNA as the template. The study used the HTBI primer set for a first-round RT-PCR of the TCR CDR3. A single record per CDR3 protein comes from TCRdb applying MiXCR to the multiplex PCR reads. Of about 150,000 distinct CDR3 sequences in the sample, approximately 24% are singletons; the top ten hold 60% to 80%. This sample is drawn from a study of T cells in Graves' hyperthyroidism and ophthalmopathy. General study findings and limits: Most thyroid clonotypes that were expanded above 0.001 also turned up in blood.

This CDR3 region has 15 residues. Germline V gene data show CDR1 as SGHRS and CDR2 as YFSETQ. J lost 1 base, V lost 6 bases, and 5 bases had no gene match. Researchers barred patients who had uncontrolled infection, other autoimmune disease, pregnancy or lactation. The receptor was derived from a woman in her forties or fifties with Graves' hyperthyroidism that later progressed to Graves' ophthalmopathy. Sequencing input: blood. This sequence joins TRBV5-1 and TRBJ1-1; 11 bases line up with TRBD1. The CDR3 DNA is TGCGCCAGCACTATGGGACAGGGGGGGAACACTGAAGCTTTCTTT. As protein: CASTMGQGGNTEAFF.